This is a list of T cell receptor beta chains from one sample in a study of CD8 T cells in ankylosing spondylitis. TCRdb passed the 5' RACE reads through MiXCR, listing each CDR3 protein once. The table lists roughly 700,000 distinct CDR3 sequences, around 19% of them singletons. Sequenced material: blood, either unsorted or a sorted T cell fraction (not recorded which). These TCRs come from a male donor with ankylosing spondylitis. Both conserved end residues are part of each CDR3.

CDR3 length: 14; V gene: TRBV7-9; CDR3 protein: CASSLDRGALEAFF
CDR3 length: 16; V gene: TRBV21-1; CDR3 protein: CASSNPGTGIAYEQYF
CDR3 length: 14; V gene: TRBV27; CDR3 protein: CASGDRGFYSPLHF
CDR3 length: 15; V gene: TRBV4-1; CDR3 protein: CASSQEGQGYQPQHF
CDR3 length: 17; V gene: TRBV28; CDR3 protein: CASSPQLDGVKNTEAFF
CDR3 length: 18; V gene: TRBV5-1; CDR3 protein: CASSRRVAGGPNTGELFF
CDR3 length: 12; V gene: TRBV29-1; CDR3 protein: CSVVWVLNEQFF
CDR3 length: 16; V gene: TRBV4-1; CDR3 protein: CASSQPTSGGADEQFF
CDR3 length: 14; V gene: TRBV13; CDR3 protein: CASSFAGGDYEQYF
CDR3 length: 13; V gene: TRBV15; CDR3 protein: CATSSGLNYGYTF